Given below is one T cell receptor (beta chain) in context. CD8 memory merged CD45RO+ with CCR7-negative CD45RA+ TemRA cells. The data stem from a study of shared clonotypes between healthy human individuals. For every subset, genomic DNA was evenly distributed across several immunoSEQ plates. Per the original methods: Because ImmunoSEQ provided only junction sequences with no quality scores, the filtering differed. TCRdb's copy holds only in-frame clones and misses some; the assay was immunoSEQ multiplex PCR. The V and J calls and clone size were taken over from that table, and D and trimming were inferred from the DNA. The sample has about 380,000 clones, 95% to 97% seen once. The receptor's source is a young man in good health. The sequencing sample was made of memory CD8+ T cells sorted from blood. The subset here: CD45RO+ cells pooled with CCR7-negative TemRA cells.

CDR3 DNA sequence: TGTGCCAGCAGCACCCGTACTAGCGGAGGGAGCACAGATACGCAGTATTTT. Protein product: CASSTRTSGGSTDTQYF. The genes are TRBV7-2 and TRBJ2-3, with TRBD2 matching 8 bases. CDR3 size: 17 residues. Germline V gene data show CDR1 as SGHTA and CDR2 as FQGNSA. V trimming: 5 bases; J trimming: 0 bases; junction bases outside the gene matches: 10. The full variable domain, its missing parts supplied by reference TRBV7-2 and TRBJ2-3, is GAGVSQSPSNKVTEKGKDVELRCDPISGHTALYWYRQSLGQGLEFLIYFQGNSAPDKSGLPSDRFSAERTGGSVSTLTIQRTQQEDSAVYLCASSTRTSGGSTDTQYFGPGTRLTVL.